Listed below are T cell receptor beta chains from one sample, sequenced in a study of cytomegalovirus exposure and HLA in healthy donors. The protocol was immunoSEQ multiplex PCR, while the TCRdb copy is restricted to in-frame clones and leaves out a portion. The sample consists of some 110,000 clones, 70% to 80% of them appearing once. The sample taken for sequencing was PBMCs. These receptors were collected from a man in his sixties in good health and CMV-seronegative. Both conserved end residues are part of each CDR3. D genes are given only for firm matches. Size tells how often a clone was seen (once, few, many) or the class of an expanded clone, and some rows leave it out.

v_call	j_call	clone_size	d_call	cdr3_nt	cdr3_aa
TRBV5-1	TRBJ1-4	once	.	TGCGCCAGCAGCTTGGGGACATTGGGTGGTAATGAAAAACTGTTTTTT	CASSLGTLGGNEKLFF
TRBV18	TRBJ1-1	few	.	TGTGCCAGCGCCAGGGGCGGGGGGAACACTGAAGCTTTCTTT	CASARGGGNTEAFF
TRBV5-1	TRBJ2-1	.	.	TGCGCCAGCAGCTTGGGACTAGGAAATGAGCAGTTCTTC	CASSLGLGNEQFF
TRBV6-5	TRBJ2-3	.	TRBD2	TGTGCCAGCGAAAGACTAGCGGGGGGGTCTGAGCAGTATTTT	CASERLAGGSEQYF
TRBV4-1	TRBJ2-5	.	TRBD1	TGCGCCAGCAGCCCCGGCGGGGGACAGGGCCAAGAGACCCAGTACTTC	CASSPGGGQGQETQYF
TRBV2	TRBJ2-2	.	.	TGTGCCAGCAGTACCCACCGACGGGGCACCGGGGAGCTGTTTTTT	CASSTHRRGTGELFF
TRBV30	TRBJ1-2	.	.	TGTGCCTGGAGTGTATCCGCGGCAAACTATGGCTACACCTTC	CAWSVSAANYGYTF
TRBV7-2	TRBJ2-4	once	.	TGTGCCAGCAGCTCCCTCGGGCGGGGGCGGGAGGCCAAAAACATTCAGTACTTC	CASSSLGRGREAKNIQYF
TRBV27	TRBJ1-3	.	.	TGTGCCAGCAGTTATCGGCGGGGGTTGGGAAACACCATATATTTT	CASSYRRGLGNTIYF
TRBV2	TRBJ2-3	.	TRBD2	TGTGCCAGCAGTGTATCTCGGGCTAGCGGGGGTAGGGATACGCAGTATTTT	CASSVSRASGGRDTQYF
TRBV7-2	TRBJ1-1	.	.	TGTGCCAGCAGCTTAGTCGAGGGGGACACTGAAGCTTTCTTT	CASSLVEGDTEAFF
TRBV21-1	TRBJ2-1	.	.	TGTGCCAGCAGCAAAGTGCCAGGAGACAGGGGGCCCCATGAGCAGTTCTTC	CASSKVPGDRGPHEQFF
TRBV7-2	TRBJ2-5	.	TRBD1	TGTGCCAGCAGCTTCCGGGACAGGGGTCGCCAAGAGACCCAGTACTTC	CASSFRDRGRQETQYF
TRBV28	TRBJ1-5	.	TRBD1	TGTGCCAGCAGAGGTGGAGGGACAGGGGGCACTCAGCCCCAGCATTTT	CASRGGGTGGTQPQHF
TRBV7-2	TRBJ1-6	once	TRBD1	TGTGCCAGCAGCCACCAGGGGGCGCCTAATTCACCCCTCCACTTT	CASSHQGAPNSPLHF
TRBV6-5	TRBJ1-1	.	.	TGTGCCAGCAAAAAACAGGGTTGGGGCACTGAAGCTTTCTTT	CASKKQGWGTEAFF
TRBV7-3	TRBJ1-6	.	.	TGTGCCAGCAGCTTATGGGCAGTAAATTCACCCCTCCACTTT	CASSLWAVNSPLHF
TRBV28	TRBJ2-2	.	.	TGTGCCAGCAGTCCAGGACCGGGACAACCGAACACCGGGGAGCTGTTTTTT	CASSPGPGQPNTGELFF
TRBV7-3	TRBJ2-1	.	.	TGTGCCAGCAGCTTAGAGGCTCGGCGGGCCTACAATGAGCAGTTCTTC	CASSLEARRAYNEQFF
TRBV13	TRBJ1-6	.	TRBD1	TGTGCCAGCAGCCCTGGACAGGGAAGATCACCCCTCCACTTT	CASSPGQGRSPLHF
TRBV7-9	TRBJ1-4	.	TRBD1	TGTGCCAGCAGCCCAGGACAGGGAAAGGGTGAAAAACTGTTTTTT	CASSPGQGKGEKLFF
TRBV25-1	TRBJ1-2	.	.	TGTGCCAGCAGCTGGGGGCTCGGCTACACCTTC	CASSWGLGYTF
TRBV9	TRBJ2-2	few	TRBD1	TGTGCCAGCAGTGACGGGACAGGGGTTGGCACCGGGGAGCTGTTTTTT	CASSDGTGVGTGELFF
TRBV13	TRBJ1-3	.	TRBD1	TGTGCCAGCAGCTTAATTCCCGGACAGGGAAGCTCTGGAAACGCCATATATTTT	CASSLIPGQGSSGNAIYF
TRBV5-1	TRBJ2-7	.	TRBD1	TGCGCCAGCAGCTTGGGACAGGGGTTCTACGAGCAGTACTTC	CASSLGQGFYEQYF
TRBV7-2	TRBJ2-4	.	.	TGTGCCAGCAGCTTAGGGACATGGGACATTCAGTACTTC	CASSLGTWDIQYF
TRBV2	TRBJ2-1	.	.	TGTGCCAGCAGGGGTACAGGGTTCTACAATGAGCAGTTCTTC	CASRGTGFYNEQFF
TRBV7-8	TRBJ2-1	.	.	TGTGCCAGCAGCTTAGGGGGGAGGGGGGGACACAATGAGCAGTTCTTC	CASSLGGRGGHNEQFF
TRBV7-9	TRBJ2-2	.	TRBD2	TGTGCCAGCAGCTTAAGCGGGGGCCCCGGGGAGCTGTTTTTT	CASSLSGGPGELFF
TRBV2	TRBJ1-1	.	.	TGTGCCAGCAGTGTTCGGGGATCAAACACTGAAGCTTTCTTT	CASSVRGSNTEAFF
TRBV5-1	TRBJ1-1	.	.	TGCGCCAGCAGCCTCGGGACACCAAACGAAGCTTTCTTT	CASSLGTPNEAFF
TRBV18	TRBJ1-1	.	.	TGTGCCAGCTCACCGGAACAGGTGTTTAGTGAAGCTTTCTTT	CASSPEQVFSEAFF
TRBV7-2	TRBJ1-4	.	TRBD1	TGTGCCAGCAGCTTACTGACAGGGGGCGAAAAACTGTTTTTT	CASSLLTGGEKLFF
TRBV4-2	TRBJ1-1	.	TRBD1	TGTGCCAGCGGGTGGGGACAGATGAACACTGAAGCTTTCTTT	CASGWGQMNTEAFF
TRBV19	TRBJ2-2	once	TRBD1	TGTGCCAGTAGTTACAGGGGGCTTGTTGGTGCCGGGGAGCTGTTTTTT	CASSYRGLVGAGELFF
TRBV18	TRBJ1-1	once	.	TGTGCCAGCTCATTAAATGGGGGAGGCACGAACACTGAAGCTTTCTTT	CASSLNGGGTNTEAFF
TRBV5-1	TRBJ2-7	.	.	TGCGCCAGCAGCTCCACCCCCGCGGTAGGCGAGCAGTACTTC	CASSSTPAVGEQYF
TRBV10-2	TRBJ2-2	.	.	TGCGCCAGCAGTGAGACTGGGGCCTCCACCGGGGAGCTGTTTTTT	CASSETGASTGELFF
TRBV6-5	TRBJ2-7	few	TRBD1	TGTGCCACGTCGACCTGGACAGGGACCTACGAGCAGTACTTC	CATSTWTGTYEQYF
TRBV4-1	TRBJ1-3	.	TRBD1	TGCGCCAGCAGCTACGACAGGGCCTCTGGAAACACCATATATTTT	CASSYDRASGNTIYF
TRBV27	TRBJ1-1	.	TRBD1	TGTGCCAGCAGCTCCCCGGGCAGGGGGGACACTGAAGCTTTCTTT	CASSSPGRGDTEAFF
TRBV18	TRBJ2-2	.	.	TGTGCCAGCTCCTCCTTCGCTCTGACAGGAAACACCGGGGAGCTGTTTTTT	CASSSFALTGNTGELFF
TRBV7-2	TRBJ2-3	.	TRBD2	TGTGCCAGCAGCTTAGTCCGGGGGGGGCCAGGAGATACGCAGTATTTT	CASSLVRGGPGDTQYF
TRBV5-1	TRBJ1-2	.	TRBD1	TGCACCAGCAGCGCCTGGACAGGGGATCATGGCTACACCTTC	CTSSAWTGDHGYTF
TRBV25-1	TRBJ2-5	.	TRBD2	TGTGCCAGCAGCAGACTAGCGGGGGTCCAAGAGACCCAGTACTTC	CASSRLAGVQETQYF
TRBV29-1	TRBJ2-6	.	.	TGCAGCGTTGAAGGTACTTTCTCTGGGGCCAACGTCCTGACTTTC	CSVEGTFSGANVLTF
TRBV6-1	TRBJ1-1	.	TRBD1	TGTGCCAGCACCTCCGGACAGGGGAATTCTGAAGCTTTCTTT	CASTSGQGNSEAFF
TRBV15	TRBJ2-7	.	TRBD2	TGTGCCACCAGCAGAGTAGCGGGGGCGAGGGAGCAGTACTTC	CATSRVAGAREQYF
TRBV7-8	TRBJ2-1	.	TRBD1	TGTGCCAGCTACCAGGACAGGGGGTTCAATGAGCAGTTCTTC	CASYQDRGFNEQFF
TRBV7-6	TRBJ1-2	.	TRBD1	TGTGCCAGCAGTCTAGGACAGGGGGCTTCCTATGGCTACACCTTC	CASSLGQGASYGYTF
TRBV7-2	TRBJ1-2	.	TRBD1	TGTGCCAGCAGCTTTAGACAGGGCTATTATGGCTACACCTTC	CASSFRQGYYGYTF